This TCR beta chain was sequenced in a study of shared clonotypes between healthy human individuals. Broader study findings: Four donors had roughly 5% of their naive CD4 clonotypes in common.

In the naive CD8 group, cells lacked CD45RO and were positively selected for CCR7, so terminally differentiated effector memory CD45RA+ cells were left out. The germline CDR1 and CDR2 sequences are SEHNR and FQNEAQ (reference sequence). This CDR3 spans 18 amino acids. J gave up 5 bases and V 2 bases, and 8 bases lay outside the gene matches. Comment on this clone: Antigen specificity is unknown.

Here immunoSEQ multiplex PCR was the method, and the copy in TCRdb shows in-frame clones only, minus some. There are 550,000 to 600,000 clones in the sample; 95% to 98% occur only once, and approximately 0.3% lies in the top ten. This TCR derives from a man aged 25 to 45 in good health. The sample comprised naive CD8+ T cells sorted from blood. V and J are TRBV7-9 and TRBJ2-1; 14 positions agree with TRBD2. In DNA form, the CDR3 reads TGTGCCAGCAGCTTAAGTCGTCTGGGACTAGCGGGAGACAATGAGCAGTTCTTC. Translation gives CASSLSRLGLAGDNEQFF.